This T cell receptor beta chain emerged from a study of T-cell reconstitution after alpha-beta-depleted transplantation in children. A TCRbeta library incorporating unique molecular identifiers was prepared. TCRdb fed the PCR reads into MiXCR, producing one record per CDR3 protein. The data contain just over 200,000 distinct CDR3 sequences, about 8.2% of them seen just once; the ten biggest clones take up 35% to 40%. General study points: The authors attributed T-cell counts and diversity one year after transplant mostly to newly produced T cells. Roughly two months post-transplant, alpha-beta T cells reportedly originated from several hundred graft clones that had expanded.

There are many counts of this clonotype. The antigen is unknown. V lost 4 bases, J lost 3 bases, and 19 bases lay in between. Germline V gene sequence: CDR1 MGHRA, CDR2 YSYEKL. The CDR3 runs to 17 residues. This receptor was taken from a male patient under 10 years old who had a stem cell transplant for acute myeloid leukemia, so the T cells may come from the graft donor. The J gene is TRBJ2-1, the V gene TRBV4-1; D possibly corresponds to TRBD2 (5 bases). This specimen consisted of PBMCs, mostly from graft donor cells, obtained 360 days after TCRalphabeta/CD19-depleted stem cell transplant. The CDR3 DNA reads TGCGCCAGCAGCCCCTACGAACGGGCTAGCCTCTACAATGAGCAGTTCTTC. This gives the protein CASSPYERASLYNEQFF.